The clone carrying this TCR beta chain was seen more than once but under ten times. Its target is not known. The CDR3 has 14 residues. The germline V gene encodes CDR1 SGHTA and CDR2 FQGTGA. J gave up 3 bases and V 5 bases, and 5 bases lay outside the gene matches. The data stem from a study of cytotoxic CD8 clonotypes in ibrutinib-treated CLL. Repertoires were generated with immunoSEQ multiplex PCR, while TCRdb's copy carries only in-frame clones and drops some. The data show 15,000 or so clones, 50% to 75% seen once. General study points: Pretreatment clonality was elevated relative to age-matched healthy donors and paralleled circulating CD8+ T-cell counts.

This chain connects TRBV7-3 to TRBJ2-5, with 8 nucleotides matching TRBD1. The sequencing here drew on PBMCs, taken after 12 months of ibrutinib treatment. This sequence was found in a human donor with chronic lymphocytic leukemia. CDR3 bases: TGTGCCAGCAGCAGGGACAGGACCGAAGAGACCCAGTACTTC. This gives the protein CASSRDRTEETQYF.